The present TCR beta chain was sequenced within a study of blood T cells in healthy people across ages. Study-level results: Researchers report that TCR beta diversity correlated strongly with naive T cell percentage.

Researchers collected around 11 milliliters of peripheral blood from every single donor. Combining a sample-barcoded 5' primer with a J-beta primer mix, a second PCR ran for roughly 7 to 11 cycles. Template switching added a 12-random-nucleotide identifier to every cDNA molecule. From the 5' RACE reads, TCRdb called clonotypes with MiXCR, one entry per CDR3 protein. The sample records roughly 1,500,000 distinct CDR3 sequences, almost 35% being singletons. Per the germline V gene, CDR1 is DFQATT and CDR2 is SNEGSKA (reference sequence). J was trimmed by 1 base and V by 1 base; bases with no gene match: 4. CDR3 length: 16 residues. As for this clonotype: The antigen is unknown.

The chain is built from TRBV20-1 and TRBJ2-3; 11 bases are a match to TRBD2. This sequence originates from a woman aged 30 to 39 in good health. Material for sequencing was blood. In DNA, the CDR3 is TGCAGTGCTAGAGGAGAACTAGCGGGGGGCACAGATACGCAGTATTTT. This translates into CSARGELAGGTDTQYF.